The 18 T cell receptor beta chains listed next were all sequenced from one sample in a study of regulatory T cells in long-lasting Graves disease (TCRdb year 2021). The method behind the library was multiplex PCR. Sequencing took place on an Illumina HiSeq 4000. CDR3 regions were amplified by Arm-PCR with iRepertoire HTBI primers to construct TCR beta libraries. TCRdb reran the public reads through fastp at Q25 and MiXCR, keeping productive beta chains. Each CDR3 protein gets just one entry, which takes the most common genes and DNA from the rows behind it. Across this sample there are about 460,000 distinct CDR3 sequences, with roughly 22% seen only once. Around 12% of the sample is in the top ten clones. The sample's time point label, in plain terms: persistent/refractory GD, antithyroid drugs over 5 years with positive TRAb. For both TCR sequencing and RNA sequencing, RNA was extracted from PBMCs using TRIzol.

This sample comprised peripheral blood mononuclear cells (PBMCs), obtained when the disease was refractory, from a patient treated with antithyroid drugs. The receptors shown here come from a female donor with Graves disease.

This chain connects TRBV5-1 to TRBJ2-5; a weak D match, TRBD1 (6 bases). The CDR3 spans 15 residues. Germline lookup yields CDR1 SGHRS and CDR2 YFSETQ. Trimming took off 4 bases at V and 1 base at J, with 14 bases between the two ends. In DNA, the CDR3 is TGCGCCAGCAGCAGAGGTTGGACAGCCCAAGAGACCCAGTACTTC. This sequence encodes CASSRGWTAQETQYF. Looking up the rest from reference TRBV5-1 and TRBJ2-5 gives the full variable domain: KAGVTQTPRYLIKTRGQQVTLSCSPISGHRSVSWYQQTPGQGLQFLFEYFSETQRNKGNFPGRFSGRQFSNSRSEMNVSTLELGDSALYLCASSRGWTAQETQYFGPGTRLLVL.

The CDR3 bases are TGTGCCAGCAGCCAAGATCTATATGCCTCGAATGGAGAAAAACTGTTTTTT. This translates into CASSQDLYASNGEKLFF. This chain uses TRBV3-1 with TRBJ1-4; the D is unclear. Germline CDR1 is LGHDT and CDR2 is YNNKEL (reference sequence). This CDR3 comprises 17 residues. With 0 bases removed from V and 8 bases from J, the gap between germline ends came to 19 bases.

There are many counts of this clonotype. The chain recombines TRBV7-2 with TRBJ2-2; D is possibly TRBD1 or TRBD2 (5 bases each). The V gene lost 5 bases and the J gene lost 5 bases, with 12 bases spanning the gap. Germline V gene sequence: CDR1 SGHTA, CDR2 FQGNSA. This CDR3 region has 14 residues. DNA of the CDR3: TGTGCCAGCAGCCCGGGACGTGGGACCGGGGAGCTGTTTTTT. It codes for CASSPGRGTGELFF.

The CDR3 reads CSARKTGVSTDTQYF. The CDR3 DNA sequence: TGCAGTGCTAGAAAAACAGGGGTTTCCACAGATACGCAGTATTTT. The rearrangement uses TRBV20-1 and TRBJ2-3; TRBD1 aligns across 7 bases. This CDR3 is 15 amino acids long. CDR1 DFQATT and CDR2 SNEGSKA come from the germline V gene (reference sequence). V was pared by 2 bases and J by 2 bases, with 7 bases of the junction left unmatched.

This chain uses TRBV6-5 with TRBJ1-5; D is unresolved. Germline CDR1 reads MNHEY; CDR2 reads SVGAGI. The ends were cut back, 2 bases at V and 7 bases at J, with 12 bases in the middle. This CDR3 is 14 amino acids long. For the CDR3, the DNA is TGTGCCAGCAGTTACATGGCCTCGGAACAGCCCCAGCATTTT. The encoded protein is CASSYMASEQPQHF.

This clonotype was observed many times. This sequence joins TRBV29-1 and TRBJ1-2; possible D gene TRBD1, 6 bases. Germline-derived CDR1 and CDR2 are SQVTM and ANQGSEA. The CDR3 is 14 amino acids. The V gene lost 4 bases and the J gene lost 1 base, with 13 bases spanning the gap. CDR3 nucleotides: TGCAGCGTTGCTGCAGGGGTTGATAACTATGGCTACACCTTC. Protein: CSVAAGVDNYGYTF.

This clonotype was seen ten or more times. This chain uses TRBV20-1 with TRBJ1-1, with D possibly TRBD1 on 6 matching bases. Trimming removed 6 bases at V and 1 base at J, with 12 bases between. The CDR3 length is 13 residues. Germline V gene lookup returns CDR1 DFQATT and CDR2 SNEGSKA (reference sequence). The CDR3 region is CSAPKTGNTEAFF. The CDR3 DNA follows: TGCAGTGCACCGAAGACAGGGAACACTGAAGCTTTCTTT.

This clonotype was seen only a few times. The rearrangement links TRBV6-5 to TRBJ2-2; D is uncertain. Germline CDR1 is MNHEY and CDR2 is SVGAGI. V was clipped by 2 bases and J by 5 bases, with 6 bases between them. The CDR3 totals 13 residues. The CDR3 region has the DNA TGTGCCAGCAGTTACGATGAGACCGGGGAGCTGTTTTTT. Its protein is CASSYDETGELFF.

The chain joins TRBV7-2 to TRBJ2-7; D is undetermined. The CDR3 contains 13 residues. V was pared by 5 bases and J by 3 bases, with 11 bases between. CDR1 and CDR2 (germline): SGHTA, FQGNSA. CDR3 DNA: TGTGCCAGCAGCCTGGGCCACTTCTACGAGCAGTACTTC. Encoded protein: CASSLGHFYEQYF.

V usage is TRBV3-1 and J usage is TRBJ2-7, with 9 bases fitting TRBD1. There are 15 residues in the CDR3. Germline assignment: CDR1 LGHDT and CDR2 YNNKEL (reference sequence). Trimming at V came to 0 bases and at J to 9 bases, leaving 9 bases not matched to a gene. CDR3: CASSQDADRGRRQYF. For the CDR3, the DNA is TGTGCCAGCAGCCAAGATGCGGACAGGGGTCGGCGGCAGTACTTC.

The V gene is TRBV25-1, the J gene TRBJ1-3, with TRBD1 matching 7 bases. The germline V gene encodes CDR1 MGHDK and CDR2 SYGVNS. Losses at the gene ends were 5 bases for V and 1 base for J; bases not matched to a gene: 5. The CDR3 runs 15 residues. DNA for the CDR3: TGTGCCAGCAGTAACACAGGGGATTCTGGAAACACCATATATTTT. It encodes CASSNTGDSGNTIYF.

The chain has TRBV6-1 and TRBJ1-1; TRBD1 aligns across 7 bases. V shed 6 bases and J 3 bases; nucleotides not matched to a gene: 4. The CDR3 is made up of 13 amino acids. Germline assignment: CDR1 MNHNS and CDR2 SASEGT. The CDR3 coding sequence is TGTGCCAGCAGGACGACAGGGTACACTGAAGCTTTCTTT. It codes for CASRTTGYTEAFF.

This chain connects TRBV7-2 to TRBJ2-7; D uncertain. Germline V CDR1 and CDR2: SGHTA, FQGNSA. Deletions cut 5 bases from V and 2 bases from J, with 13 bases between. This CDR3 region has 14 residues. This CDR3 reads CASSPHWDTYEQYF. Written as DNA, the CDR3 is TGTGCCAGCAGCCCCCATTGGGATACCTACGAGCAGTACTTC. The full variable domain, completed using reference TRBV7-2 and TRBJ2-7, is GAGVSQSPSNKVTEKGKDVELRCDPISGHTALYWYRQSLGQGLEFLIYFQGNSAPDKSGLPSDRFSAERTGGSVSTLTIQRTQQEDSAVYLCASSPHWDTYEQYFGPGTRLTVT.

This clonotype was counted between two and nine times. CDR3 protein: CASSLRRDTPGQPQHF. CDR3 sequence (DNA): TGTGCCAGTAGTCTTCGGAGGGACACCCCGGGGCAGCCCCAGCATTTT. This chain links TRBV19 with TRBJ1-5; tentatively, D is TRBD1 (6 bases). This CDR3 contains 16 residues. Trimming removed 5 bases from V and 7 bases from J, with 21 bases in between. The germline V gene encodes CDR1 LNHDA and CDR2 SQIVND (reference sequence).

The CDR3 loop reads CASSLASGGRTDTQYF. DNA of the CDR3: TGTGCCAGCAGTTTAGCCTCGGGAGGACGCACAGATACGCAGTATTTT. V gene TRBV28 combines with J gene TRBJ2-3; 7 nucleotides agree with TRBD2. The V gene end was trimmed by 2 bases and the J gene end by 1 base; junction bases not matched to a gene: 6. The CDR3 contains 16 residues. Germline-derived CDR1 and CDR2 are MDHEN and SYDVKM.

This clonotype showed up just a few times. The V gene is TRBV27, the J gene TRBJ2-1, with 9 bases matching TRBD1. The CDR3 has 17 residues. J lost 6 bases, V lost 4 bases, and 13 bases had no gene match. Germline V gene sequence: CDR1 MNHEY, CDR2 SMNVEV (reference sequence). CDR3 sequence: CASSSTGGTFTSNEQFF. The CDR3 DNA follows: TGTGCCAGCAGTTCCACAGGGGGCACATTTACGAGCAATGAGCAGTTCTTC.

This clonotype has ten or more counts. The V and J genes are TRBV12-3 or TRBV12-4 and TRBJ2-7; D not resolved. This CDR3 has 14 residues. Trimming removed 6 bases from V and 2 bases from J, with 14 bases in between. The CDR3 DNA sequence: TGTGCCAGCAGCTCTACGGGCCAGCCCTACGAGCAGTACTTC. It translates to CASSSTGQPYEQYF.

The rearrangement uses TRBV9 and TRBJ2-7; D gene ambiguous. This CDR3 spans 14 amino acids. The ends were cut back, 0 bases at V and 5 bases at J, with 12 bases in the middle. CDR1 SGDLS and CDR2 YYNGEE come from the germline V gene. In DNA form, the CDR3 reads TGTGCCAGCAGCGTAGCTACCCGAGACCACGAGCAGTACTTC. This codes for CASSVATRDHEQYF.